These 19 T cell receptor beta chains were sequenced from one sample in a study of blood T cell repertoires in COVID-19. Assay: immunoSEQ multiplex PCR; the TCRdb copy retains only in-frame clones and omits some. This sample has 30,000 or so clones, with roughly four fifths found just once. Sample: peripheral blood. All receptors come from a man at least 80 years old with active or convalescent COVID-19.

The CDR3 DNA follows: TGTGCCAGCAGCCAACGGACTAGCACAGATACGCAGTATTTT. Translation gives CASSQRTSTDTQYF. The chain employs TRBV11-3 and TRBJ2-3; weak D call: TRBD2 (5 bases). Trimming removed 5 bases from V and 0 bases from J, with 9 bases in between. This CDR3 contains 14 residues. Per the germline V gene, CDR1 is SGHNT and CDR2 is YENEEA.

The V and J genes are TRBV3-1 (or the pseudogene TRBV3-2) and TRBJ1-2, with 8 bases matching TRBD1. The CDR3 sequence is 12 residues long. The germline CDR1 and CDR2 sequences are LGHDT and YNNKEL (reference sequence). With V trimmed by 5 bases and J by 8 bases, 4 bases remained unmatched. The CDR3 DNA reads TGTGCCAGCAGCGGGACAGGAGTCGGCTACACCTTC. Encoded protein: CASSGTGVGYTF.

The J gene is TRBJ2-1, the V gene TRBV19, with 10 bases aligning to TRBD2. V lost 4 bases, J lost 10 bases, and 10 bases stayed unmatched. CDR1 LNHDA and CDR2 SQIVND come from the germline V gene (reference sequence). The length of the CDR3 is 15 residues. CDR3 DNA: TGTGCCAGTAGTAGCCCCGGGACTAGCGAGAGGGAGCAGTTCTTC. It yields the protein CASSSPGTSEREQFF. Together with reference TRBV19 and TRBJ2-1, the CDR3 gives the full variable domain: DGGITQSPKYLFRKEGQNVTLSCEQNLNHDAMYWYRQDPGQGLRLIYYSQIVNDFQKGDIAEGYSVSREKKESFPLTVTSAQKNPTAFYLCASSSPGTSEREQFFGPGTRLTVL.

The chain links TRBV19 to TRBJ2-5, with 9 positions matching TRBD1. The CDR3 consists of 13 residues. The V gene end was trimmed by 6 bases and the J gene end by 6 bases; junction bases not matched to a gene: 5. CDR1 and CDR2 from the germline V gene are LNHDA and SQIVND (reference sequence). CDR3 DNA: TGTGCCAGTAGCCCGACAGGGGGACAGACCCAGTACTTC. Translation: CASSPTGGQTQYF.

CDR3 bases: TGTGCCAGCAGCTTACGGGTCGAGCCCACAGATACGCAGTATTTT. It encodes CASSLRVEPTDTQYF. The genes are TRBV11-1 and TRBJ2-3; D ambiguous. This CDR3 comprises 15 residues. V lost 2 bases and J lost 2, with 11 bases in between. CDR1 and CDR2 from the germline V gene are SGHAT and FQDESV (reference sequence).

The gene calls are TRBV10-2 and TRBJ2-1; 8 bases align to TRBD1. Looked up from germline, CDR1 is WSHSY and CDR2 is SAAADI. V was clipped by 4 bases and J by 3 bases; unmatched bases: 5. The CDR3 totals 15 residues. The CDR3 loop is CASSVTGVGYNEQFF. Here the CDR3 DNA reads TGCGCCAGCAGTGTGACAGGGGTGGGCTACAATGAGCAGTTCTTC.

The rearrangement joins TRBV6-2 or TRBV6-3 to TRBJ2-7; 8 nucleotides align to TRBD2. Losses at the gene ends were 2 bases for V and 5 bases for J; bases not matched to a gene: 14. CDR3 length: 17 amino acids. Germline CDR1 MNHEY, CDR2 SVGEGT. The CDR3 reads CASSYDPSGSKLDEQYF. The CDR3 DNA is TGTGCCAGCAGTTACGACCCGAGCGGGAGTAAGCTGGACGAGCAGTACTTC.

V gene TRBV4-2 combines with J gene TRBJ1-2, with TRBD1 identical over 10 bases. CDR3 size: 15 residues. The germline CDR1 and CDR2 sequences are LGHNA and YNFKEQ. The V and J ends lost 5 bases and 4 bases, in that order; junction bases with no gene match: 7. The DNA for the CDR3 is TGTGCCAGCAGCAAAGGACAGGGGGGTTTCTATGGCTACACCTTC. The encoded protein is CASSKGQGGFYGYTF.

A few counts support this clone. V is TRBV25-1 and J is TRBJ1-1; possibly TRBD1 for D (5 bases). Trimming cost V 1 base and J 3 bases, with 9 bases left between them. Germline V gives CDR1 MGHDK, CDR2 SYGVNS. This CDR3 has 14 amino acids. The CDR3 DNA is TGTGCCAGCAGTGAATTCACAGGAGACACTGAAGCTTTCTTT. Protein: CASSEFTGDTEAFF.

This chain links TRBV12-5 with TRBJ1-1; a weak D match, TRBD1 (6 bases). V was shortened by 9 bases and J by 1 base, with 12 bases between the two germline ends. Germline-derived CDR1 and CDR2 are LGHNT and FRNRAP. CDR3 length: 13 amino acids. The chain's CDR3 is CASGTSENTEAFF. The CDR3 DNA sequence: TGTGCTAGCGGGACATCCGAGAACACTGAAGCTTTCTTT.

This chain connects TRBV7-2 to TRBJ2-2; TRBD2 might be the D (5 bases). CDR3 length equals 14 residues. Germline CDR1 reads SGHTA; CDR2 reads FQGNSA. V dropped 0 bases and J dropped 6 bases, with 8 bases sitting between them. The DNA of the CDR3 is TGTGCCAGCAGCTTAGCGCTAGCCCCCGGGGAGCTGTTTTTT. Its translation is CASSLALAPGELFF.

This clone has more than one count but fewer than ten. The chain has TRBV24-1 and TRBJ1-4; possible D gene TRBD1, 5 bases. Germline assignment: CDR1 KGHDR and CDR2 SFDVKD. V lost 9 bases and J lost 7, with 14 bases in between. The CDR3 is made up of 13 amino acids. CDR3 nucleotides: TGTGCCACCTCGGACGGGGGTAGTGAAAAACTGTTTTTT. Amino acids: CATSDGGSEKLFF.

The V call is TRBV6-5, the J call TRBJ2-6; no reliable D call. The germline gives CDR1 MNHEY, CDR2 SVGAGI. The V and J ends lost 6 bases and 2 bases respectively, with 11 bases between them. This CDR3 region has 15 residues. The CDR3 DNA sequence: TGTGCCAGCAGACGAGGTGAGCCTGGGGCCAACGTCCTGACTTTC. Protein sequence: CASRRGEPGANVLTF.

The genes are TRBV6-5 and TRBJ2-7; TRBD2 matches at 9 bases. Losses at the gene ends were 9 bases for V and 6 bases for J; bases not matched to a gene: 12. The CDR3 is 14 residues long. Germline V lookup: CDR1 MNHEY, CDR2 SVGAGI. The CDR3 DNA reads as TGTGCCAGTATGACGGCGGGGGGGAGGCGCGAGCAGTACTTC. Its protein product is CASMTAGGRREQYF.

The chain is built from TRBV19 and TRBJ2-1; D may be TRBD2 (5 bases). Between the trimmed V and J ends, which lost 6 bases and 9 bases, there was a span of 12 bases. Germline assignment: CDR1 LNHDA and CDR2 SQIVND (reference sequence). The CDR3 sequence is 12 residues long. CDR3 nucleotides: TGTGCCAGTAGCTTACTAGGCTCTGAGCAGTTCTTC. It yields the protein CASSLLGSEQFF.

The chain uses TRBV10-2 and TRBJ2-7; D possibly corresponds to TRBD1 (6 bases). The germline gives CDR1 WSHSY, CDR2 SAAADI. This CDR3 is 12 amino acids long. V was trimmed by 4 bases and J by 5 bases, leaving 9 bases between them. For the CDR3, the DNA is TGCGCCAGCAGTGGGGGACACCACGAGCAGTACTTC. Amino acids: CASSGGHHEQYF.

CDR3 bases: TGTGCCATCAGTGAGGACGATAGCAGAAGGTACGAGCAGTACTTC. Protein sequence: CAISEDDSRRYEQYF. This rearrangement joins TRBV10-3 to TRBJ2-7; D uncertain. Germline V CDR1 and CDR2: ENHRY, SYGVKD. The length of the CDR3 is 15 residues. Trimming removed 2 bases from V and 4 bases from J, with 15 bases in between.

This clone was recorded once. The V gene is TRBV7-6, the J gene TRBJ2-1; D might be TRBD1 (6 bases). The germline V and J ends were trimmed by 3 bases and 8 bases, with 14 bases remaining between them. From germline, CDR1 is SGHVS and CDR2 FNYEAQ. This CDR3 spans 14 amino acids. The CDR3 loop is CASSLSQGLDEQFF. As DNA, the CDR3 is TGTGCCAGCAGCTTGAGTCAGGGGCTCGATGAGCAGTTCTTC.

CDR3 DNA sequence: TGTGCCAGCAGCTTGGGGACAGGGGGGTTCTACGAGCAGTACTTC. It translates to CASSLGTGGFYEQYF. V usage is TRBV5-4 and J usage is TRBJ2-7; 10 bases are a match to TRBD1. This CDR3 region has 15 residues. Germline CDR1 SGHNT, CDR2 YYREEE (reference sequence). Unmatched junction bases numbered 3, after V lost 0 bases and J lost 3 bases.